These T cell receptor beta chains were read from a single sample in a study of metastatic and nonmetastatic thyroid tumors. TCRdb re-clonotyped the PCR reads via MiXCR. The profile covers 25,000 to 30,000 clones, with 24% appearing a single time and about 14% taken by the ten largest. Sequencing was done on a sample of blood. These receptor sequences come from a female donor with papillary thyroid cancer or a benign thyroid nodule (not recorded which). Some clones in this sample may be carry-over from other donors' samples. Both conserved end residues are part of each CDR3. The D gene is left open where the match is weak. Clone size is stated in some rows and not others, as once, few, many or a class when expanded.

V gene: TRBV12-3/TRBV12-4; clone size: few; J gene: TRBJ1-2; D gene: .; CDR3 DNA: TGTGCCAGCAGTTCGACTCCGGCGGGCTCCAACCTTATATATGGCTACACCTTC; CDR3 protein: CASSSTPAGSNLIYGYTF
V gene: TRBV30; clone size: .; J gene: TRBJ1-4; D gene: .; CDR3 DNA: TGTGCCGGGGGGGTGGGGACGAATGAAAAACTGTTTTTT; CDR3 protein: CAGGVGTNEKLFF
V gene: TRBV20-1; clone size: many; J gene: TRBJ2-4; D gene: .; CDR3 DNA: TGCAGTGCCGTTGACCCTGGCAAAAACATTCAGTACTTC; CDR3 protein: CSAVDPGKNIQYF
V gene: TRBV7-9; clone size: many; J gene: TRBJ2-3; D gene: TRBD2; CDR3 DNA: TGTGCCAGCACCCTGACTAGCGGAGAAACAGATACGCAGTATTTT; CDR3 protein: CASTLTSGETDTQYF
V gene: TRBV5-5; clone size: once; J gene: TRBJ1-1; D gene: .; CDR3 DNA: TGTGCCAGCAGCTTGGACTGGAACACTGAAGCTTTCTTT; CDR3 protein: CASSLDWNTEAFF
V gene: TRBV6-1; clone size: large; J gene: TRBJ2-2; D gene: .; CDR3 DNA: TGTGCCAGCAGCCCCGGGACGGAGACCGGGGAGCTGTTTTTT; CDR3 protein: CASSPGTETGELFF
V gene: TRBV4-3; clone size: many; J gene: TRBJ2-3; D gene: .; CDR3 DNA: TGCGCCAGCAGCGATGGACAGAGCACAGATACGCAGTATTTT; CDR3 protein: CASSDGQSTDTQYF
V gene: TRBV19; clone size: few; J gene: TRBJ1-1; D gene: TRBD1; CDR3 DNA: TGTGCCAGTATCCCGAACAGGGGCAAATCTTTCTTT; CDR3 protein: CASIPNRGKSFF
V gene: TRBV27; clone size: few; J gene: TRBJ2-7; D gene: .; CDR3 DNA: TGTGCCAGCAGCCCCTCCCGGGGACCCTACGAGCAGTACTTC; CDR3 protein: CASSPSRGPYEQYF
V gene: TRBV28; clone size: few; J gene: TRBJ2-7; D gene: TRBD2; CDR3 DNA: TGTGCCAGCAGTTTTATTAGCGGGAGTCGGGAGCAGTACTTC; CDR3 protein: CASSFISGSREQYF
V gene: TRBV5-1; clone size: many; J gene: TRBJ1-1; D gene: .; CDR3 DNA: TGCGCCAGCAGCCGCGGGGAGAACACTGAAGCTTTCTTT; CDR3 protein: CASSRGENTEAFF
V gene: TRBV6-2/TRBV6-3; clone size: many; J gene: TRBJ1-1; D gene: .; CDR3 DNA: TGTGCCAGCAGTTCAGGGGTTTTCACTGAAGCTTTCTTT; CDR3 protein: CASSSGVFTEAFF
V gene: TRBV27; clone size: few; J gene: TRBJ2-7; D gene: .; CDR3 DNA: TGTGCCAGCAGTTTAGGACGTCTAGCTGGAGATCCCTACGAGCAGTACTTC; CDR3 protein: CASSLGRLAGDPYEQYF
V gene: TRBV20-1; clone size: many; J gene: TRBJ2-1; D gene: .; CDR3 DNA: TGCAGTGCCAAATGGGGCTCCTACAATGAGCAGTTCTTC; CDR3 protein: CSAKWGSYNEQFF
V gene: TRBV6-9; clone size: .; J gene: TRBJ2-7; D gene: .; CDR3 DNA: TGTGCCATCCATCTAGAAGCTCCCACCTACGAGCAGTACTTC; CDR3 protein: CAIHLEAPTYEQYF
V gene: TRBV5-1; clone size: .; J gene: TRBJ2-2; D gene: TRBD1; CDR3 DNA: TGCGCCAGCAGCTTGGTGGCAGGGGGCACCGGGGAGCTGTTTTTT; CDR3 protein: CASSLVAGGTGELFF
V gene: TRBV7-2; clone size: .; J gene: TRBJ2-2; D gene: .; CDR3 DNA: TGTGCCAGCAGGGGGGGCCCTAAGTGTGAGCTGTTTTTT; CDR3 protein: CASRGGPKCELFF
V gene: TRBV6-2/TRBV6-3; clone size: many; J gene: TRBJ1-5; D gene: .; CDR3 DNA: TGTGCCAGCAGTTACTCGCGCAGGTCTAATCAGCCCCAGCATTTT; CDR3 protein: CASSYSRRSNQPQHF
V gene: TRBV5-1; clone size: .; J gene: TRBJ2-7; D gene: .; CDR3 DNA: TGCGCCAGCTCCCAGGGGGGGGCTTCCTACGAGCAGTACTTC; CDR3 protein: CASSQGGASYEQYF
V gene: TRBV6-2/TRBV6-3; clone size: .; J gene: TRBJ1-5; D gene: .; CDR3 DNA: TGTGCCAGCAGCCCCCCCGGAAATCAGCCCCAGCATTTT; CDR3 protein: CASSPPGNQPQHF
V gene: TRBV20-1; clone size: .; J gene: TRBJ1-4; D gene: .; CDR3 DNA: TGCAGTGCTAGAGATTCCCGAGCAACTAATGAAAAACTGTTTTTT; CDR3 protein: CSARDSRATNEKLFF
V gene: TRBV30; clone size: .; J gene: TRBJ2-7; D gene: .; CDR3 DNA: TGTGCCTGGAGTGAAGGAGGTCGCGAGCAGTACTTC; CDR3 protein: CAWSEGGREQYF
V gene: TRBV28; clone size: .; J gene: TRBJ2-2; D gene: TRBD2; CDR3 DNA: TGTGCCAGCACCAATAGCGGGTTCGCTCGAACCGGGGAGCTGTTTTTT; CDR3 protein: CASTNSGFARTGELFF
V gene: TRBV12-3/TRBV12-4; clone size: medium-sized; J gene: TRBJ1-2; D gene: TRBD1; CDR3 DNA: TGTGCCAGCAGCTCCACTCAGGGGGGTGGCTACACCTTC; CDR3 protein: CASSSTQGGGYTF
V gene: TRBV10-3; clone size: many; J gene: TRBJ1-2; D gene: .; CDR3 DNA: TGTGCCATCAGTGATCGGGGGGGATCTAACTATGGCTACACCTTC; CDR3 protein: CAISDRGGSNYGYTF
V gene: TRBV29-1; clone size: many; J gene: TRBJ2-7; D gene: .; CDR3 DNA: TGCAGCGCTGGGAGTTCCTACGAGCAGTACTTC; CDR3 protein: CSAGSSYEQYF
V gene: TRBV6-2/TRBV6-3; clone size: .; J gene: TRBJ2-1; D gene: .; CDR3 DNA: TGTGCCAGCAGTTACTCGTGGGTGCTAGCACATACCTACAATGAGCAGTTCTTC; CDR3 protein: CASSYSWVLAHTYNEQFF
V gene: TRBV28; clone size: .; J gene: TRBJ1-2; D gene: .; CDR3 DNA: TGTGCCAGCAGCAACCTTGACATCCCTAACTATGGCTACACCTTC; CDR3 protein: CASSNLDIPNYGYTF
V gene: TRBV28; clone size: medium-sized; J gene: TRBJ2-1; D gene: TRBD2; CDR3 DNA: TGTGCCAGCAGTTTCTCTAGCGGGAGGGCCATTGAGCAGTTCTTC; CDR3 protein: CASSFSSGRAIEQFF
V gene: TRBV7-2; clone size: .; J gene: TRBJ1-6; D gene: .; CDR3 DNA: TGTGCCAGCAGTCCACAGGGCTCTGATGCTTCACCCCTCCACTTT; CDR3 protein: CASSPQGSDASPLHF
V gene: TRBV15; clone size: many; J gene: TRBJ1-5; D gene: .; CDR3 DNA: TGTGCCACTACTCGGCGGGTAAGTCAGCCCCAGCATTTT; CDR3 protein: CATTRRVSQPQHF
V gene: TRBV18; clone size: many; J gene: TRBJ1-3; D gene: .; CDR3 DNA: TGTGCCAGCTCACCACAGGGCTCTGGAAACACCATATATTTT; CDR3 protein: CASSPQGSGNTIYF
V gene: TRBV11-1; clone size: once; J gene: TRBJ2-7; D gene: TRBD2; CDR3 DNA: TGTGCCAGCATCTTCCCGGGGTGTGCGGGAGTAGGCGACGAGCAGTACTTC; CDR3 protein: CASIFPGCAGVGDEQYF
V gene: TRBV3-1; clone size: .; J gene: TRBJ1-4; D gene: .; CDR3 DNA: TGTGCCAGCGGCCAAGCGTCCGGACTTGATGAAAAACTGTCTTTT; CDR3 protein: CASGQASGLDEKLSF
V gene: TRBV9; clone size: many; J gene: TRBJ2-1; D gene: TRBD2; CDR3 DNA: TGTGCCAGCAGCCCACACCTGACTAGCGGCAATGAGCAGTTCTTC; CDR3 protein: CASSPHLTSGNEQFF
V gene: TRBV4-1; clone size: .; J gene: TRBJ2-7; D gene: TRBD1; CDR3 DNA: TGCGCCAGCAGCCAAGGACAGGGGGTATCCTACGAGCAGTACTTC; CDR3 protein: CASSQGQGVSYEQYF
V gene: TRBV6-1; clone size: many; J gene: TRBJ2-3; D gene: TRBD2; CDR3 DNA: TGTGCCAAGATAAAAGCTAGCGGGAAAACAGATACGCAGTATTTT; CDR3 protein: CAKIKASGKTDTQYF
V gene: TRBV28; clone size: many; J gene: TRBJ1-4; D gene: .; CDR3 DNA: TGTGCCAGCAGCCTGAACGGTGAAAAACTGTTTTTT; CDR3 protein: CASSLNGEKLFF
V gene: TRBV7-9; clone size: .; J gene: TRBJ2-3; D gene: .; CDR3 DNA: TGTGCCAGCATTCCCTTGGGGGGCCCAGATACGCAGTATTTT; CDR3 protein: CASIPLGGPDTQYF
V gene: TRBV10-2; clone size: many; J gene: TRBJ1-1; D gene: TRBD1; CDR3 DNA: TGCGCCAGCCGGGGACAGGGGGTTAGTAGGGCTTTCTTT; CDR3 protein: CASRGQGVSRAFF
V gene: TRBV11-1; clone size: many; J gene: TRBJ2-7; D gene: .; CDR3 DNA: TGTGCCAGCAGCTTCGGGCGGGACCTCTCCTACGAGCAGTACTTC; CDR3 protein: CASSFGRDLSYEQYF
V gene: TRBV13; clone size: .; J gene: TRBJ2-7; D gene: TRBD2; CDR3 DNA: TGTGCCAGCAGCCGCGGGACTAGCGGAATCTACGAGCAGTACTTC; CDR3 protein: CASSRGTSGIYEQYF
V gene: TRBV11-2; clone size: medium-sized; J gene: TRBJ2-7; D gene: TRBD2; CDR3 DNA: TGTGCCAGCAGCTTATTTGGGACTAGCGGGAGCCAGAACGAGCAGTACTTC; CDR3 protein: CASSLFGTSGSQNEQYF
V gene: TRBV5-8; clone size: medium-sized; J gene: TRBJ2-1; D gene: TRBD2; CDR3 DNA: TGTGCCAGCAGCCGCTCAGCGGGATACAATGAGCAGTTCTTC; CDR3 protein: CASSRSAGYNEQFF
V gene: TRBV27; clone size: medium-sized; J gene: TRBJ2-7; D gene: TRBD1; CDR3 DNA: TGTGCCAGCAGTCCCGGGACAGGGCGGGACGTTACCTACGAGCAGTACTTC; CDR3 protein: CASSPGTGRDVTYEQYF
V gene: TRBV5-1; clone size: once; J gene: TRBJ1-2; D gene: .; CDR3 DNA: TGCGCCAGCAGCTTGGGTAATGGCTACACCTTC; CDR3 protein: CASSLGNGYTF
V gene: TRBV27; clone size: few; J gene: TRBJ2-7; D gene: TRBD1; CDR3 DNA: TGTGCCAGCATTTCTCCCCAGACAGGGAAGGCCTACGAGCAGTACTTC; CDR3 protein: CASISPQTGKAYEQYF